This TCR beta chain is drawn from a study of shared clonotypes between healthy human individuals. General study findings and limits: Non-shared clonotypes were found to have lower generation probabilities than the clonotypes that were shared by all four of the sorted-subset donors. Genetic and exposure-history diversity was limited by the small donor number.

Using immunoSEQ multiplex PCR, the repertoire was profiled, and TCRdb retains in-frame clones only, with some absent. Among 2 million to 3 million clones listed, 90% to 95% were seen once. The study drew all its donors from Caucasian adults living in Nashville, Tennessee. To note about this clone: Its antigen is not identified.

This CDR3 contains 15 residues. Germline V CDR1 and CDR2: KGHSH, LQKENI. Unmatched junction bases numbered 3, after V lost 3 bases and J lost 1 base. The sample consisted of naive CD4+ T cells sorted from blood. Regarding subset: CD45RA+ positively selected. This sequence joins TRBV18 and TRBJ2-3, with TRBD2 matching 8 bases. This TCR derives from a man younger than 35 in good health. CDR3 region: CASSPGLDGTDTQYF. Written as DNA, the CDR3 is TGTGCCAGCTCACCGGGACTAGATGGCACAGATACGCAGTATTTT.